Shown below are 2 T cell receptor beta chains from a single sample sequenced in a study of blood T cell repertoires in COVID-19. Data came from immunoSEQ multiplex PCR; TCRdb stores just in-frame clones and leaves some out. In the table there are around 220,000 clones, around 81% of which are singletons. The source material was PBMCs or T cells enriched from blood (not recorded which). All receptors come from a woman in her 40s with acute COVID-19.

The chain is built from TRBV5-1 and TRBJ2-2; 11 bases fit TRBD1. The germline gives CDR1 SGHRS, CDR2 YFSETQ. V lost 2 bases, J lost 6 bases, and 9 bases stayed unmatched. The CDR3 spans 17 residues. The CDR3 region is CASSLLPPGQGAGELFF. DNA of the CDR3: TGCGCCAGCAGCTTACTACCCCCGGGACAGGGGGCCGGGGAGCTGTTTTTT. The whole variable domain, filled in from reference TRBV5-1 and TRBJ2-2, reads KAGVTQTPRYLIKTRGQQVTLSCSPISGHRSVSWYQQTPGQGLQFLFEYFSETQRNKGNFPGRFSGRQFSNSRSEMNVSTLELGDSALYLCASSLLPPGQGAGELFFGEGSRLTVL.

This clone was observed a single time. The J gene is TRBJ1-3, the V gene TRBV11-2; 8 nucleotides match TRBD1. J was trimmed by 6 bases and V by 5 bases; bases with no gene match: 9. Germline V gives CDR1 SGHAT, CDR2 FQNNGV. The CDR3 extends over 15 amino acids. This CDR3 reads CASSIAGQGKNTIYF. In DNA form, the CDR3 reads TGTGCCAGCAGCATAGCAGGACAGGGAAAAAACACCATATATTTT.